These T cell receptor beta chains were read from a single sample in a study of T cell responses to AZD1222 COVID-19 vaccine. Some clones are missing from TCRdb's copy, which holds only in-frame ones; the method was immunoSEQ multiplex PCR. The table has roughly 90,000 clones, 65% to 90% seen once. The starting material was peripheral blood, obtained on day 0 of AZD1222 vaccination. All receptors derive from an adult in good health. Both conserved end residues are trimmed from each CDR3.

v_gene: TRBV21-1; j_gene: TRBJ1-2; CDR3aa: ASSTRGLGYGYT
v_gene: TRBV24-1; j_gene: TRBJ2-1; CDR3aa: ATSRSPGQSSYNEQF
v_gene: TRBV29-1; j_gene: TRBJ1-2; CDR3aa: SAATDDYGYT
v_gene: TRBV11-2; j_gene: TRBJ1-4; CDR3aa: ASSLVGGVEKLF
v_gene: TRBV2; j_gene: TRBJ1-4; CDR3aa: ASRSDGGRNREKLF
v_gene: TRBV6-5; j_gene: TRBJ1-2; CDR3aa: ASRTRTGRGYT
v_gene: TRBV9; j_gene: TRBJ2-1; CDR3aa: ASSVDDSSYNEQF
v_gene: TRBV6-5; j_gene: TRBJ2-1; CDR3aa: ASKVDGGNEQF
v_gene: TRBV2; j_gene: TRBJ1-2; CDR3aa: ATRGNGLNYGYT
v_gene: TRBV2; j_gene: TRBJ1-2; CDR3aa: ASSEALRGGDGYT
v_gene: TRBV6-1; j_gene: TRBJ1-1; CDR3aa: ASSDGQGARAEAF
v_gene: TRBV6-1; j_gene: TRBJ2-6; CDR3aa: ASSEDVWGSGANVLT
v_gene: TRBV30; j_gene: TRBJ1-1; CDR3aa: AEDSGNTEAF
v_gene: TRBV4-3; j_gene: TRBJ1-1; CDR3aa: ASSQNRQGLPF
v_gene: TRBV6-6; j_gene: TRBJ1-2; CDR3aa: ASSYPQGYGYT
v_gene: TRBV6-2/TRBV6-3; j_gene: TRBJ2-1; CDR3aa: ASSYGLAGRDEQF
v_gene: TRBV5-8; j_gene: TRBJ1-5; CDR3aa: ASSLDLGDGQPQH
v_gene: TRBV4-2; j_gene: TRBJ1-2; CDR3aa: ASSQVGTNYGYT
v_gene: TRBV5-6; j_gene: TRBJ2-1; CDR3aa: ASSLKMATSNEQF
v_gene: TRBV14; j_gene: TRBJ2-7; CDR3aa: ASSPAGTNYEQY
v_gene: TRBV6-1; j_gene: TRBJ2-3; CDR3aa: ASSDQGSGSDTQY
v_gene: TRBV7-2; j_gene: TRBJ1-5; CDR3aa: ASSLGADQPQH
v_gene: TRBV29-1; j_gene: TRBJ2-3; CDR3aa: SPRRAGGTDTQY
v_gene: TRBV11-3; j_gene: TRBJ1-3; CDR3aa: ASSLPPLTNTIY
v_gene: TRBV4-3; j_gene: TRBJ1-3; CDR3aa: ASSQDRGLSGNTIY
v_gene: TRBV7-8; j_gene: TRBJ2-7; CDR3aa: ASTKGDLASHRSYEQY